Listed here is a single TCR beta chain. The specificity of this receptor is unknown. Base qualities are not provided; no much larger clone lies one nucleotide away. This record comes from a study of Ad26.COV2.S vaccination and SARS-CoV-2 variants (dated by TCRdb to the early 2020s). A note on the overall study: Vaccine-arm donors were drawn from COV1001, a multicentre, randomized, double-blind, placebo-controlled phase I-IIa trial of Ad26.COV2.S in healthy adults. Throughout the experiments and outcome assessment, investigators stayed blinded to trial group allocation. TCRbeta repertoire sequencing was used to assess the specificity and breadth of SARS-CoV-2-reactive T cell receptors after Ad26.COV2.S vaccination. Trial participants were randomized into five groups of five: low-dose or high-dose Ad26.COV2.S given once or twice, or placebo on both occasions. Dosing of Ad26.COV2.S was intramuscular, at either 5x10^10 or 1x10^11 viral particles, delivered as one shot or as two shots spaced 56 days apart. The TCR-sequenced set comprised about 30 samples: some 19 Ad26.COV2.S vaccine recipients, 5 placebo recipients and 8 SARS-CoV-2 convalescent individuals.

Beyond this particular receptor, the publication reports: It was noted by the authors that total T cell responses may have been underestimated by the TCR breadth and depth analyses. Comparable non-spike TCR breadth was observed between vaccine and placebo recipients, consistent with only spike being contained in the vaccine. After vaccination, spike-specific CD8+ and CD4+ T cell responses were reported to show substantial breadth. Spike-specific TCR breadth was higher in Ad26.COV2.S recipients than in placebo recipients (P = 0.0014). Comparing responses between vaccine doses or regimens was not something the study was powered to do.

CDR1 and CDR2 are read off the germline V gene as KGHDR and SFDVKD. Its CDR3 holds 16 amino acids, cysteine through phenylalanine. Kept here is only the CDR3 DNA, which spans 48 bases and is read in frame from base 1. V is pruned by 4 bases and J by 2 bases, leaving 4 bases of the junction without a gene match. This sample's treatment or condition label indicates: some 20 received Ad26.COV2.S at low or high dose, single or two shots; roughly five received placebo; per-sample allocation not given. For vaccine and placebo recipients, repertoires were sequenced using samples collected on day 63 after the first injection. In Cohort 1b, some 25 adults aged 18-55 years were enrolled at a single site in Boston, USA, between 29 July and 7 August 2020. As a vaccine, Ad26.COV2.S was a replication-incompetent adenovirus type 26 vector that expressed a prefusion-stabilized SARS-CoV-2 spike protein derived from the original Wuhan strain.

The immunoSEQ Assay was used to sequence TCRbeta CDR3 regions. After extraction, genomic DNA underwent amplification by bias-controlled multiplex PCR, followed by high-throughput sequencing. The authors processed their data as follows. To quantify the absolute abundance of each unique TCRbeta CDR3 region, sequences were collapsed and filtered. Usable DNA was measured by amplifying reference genes present in all nucleated cells, and TCRbeta template counts were normalized to that usable DNA to estimate T cell fraction. Repertoire TCRs were annotated as SARS-CoV-2-specific by exact matching of V gene, CDR3 amino acid sequence and J gene to a known reactive TCR set. The reference SARS-CoV-2 TCR set came from MIRA and was filtered for enrichment in COVID-19-positive ImmuneCODE repertoires, removing public or cross-reactive TCRs. Using the MIRA antigens, annotated TCRs were further analysed by specific ORF or by position within an ORF. Depth was the summed frequency of annotated unique rearrangements, while breadth was defined as annotated unique rearrangements over total unique productive rearrangements. Group comparisons of TCR breadth used two-sided Wilcoxon rank-sum tests. The table was pulled from immuneACCESS by TCRdb, which kept in-frame rearrangements only. Such tables lose some clones; where checked, under half of the loss comes from unresolved V genes, and the rest has no known cause. V, J and clone size derive from that table, while D and trimming were established from the DNA sequence. The table for this sample lists a few hundred thousand clones; about nine tenths of them were counted only once. The ten biggest clones cover under 2% of the sample.

The TCR originated in a person aged 18 to 59 who received the Ad26.COV2.S COVID-19 vaccine or a placebo. The receptor chain draws on TRBV24-1 and TRBJ2-5; 12 central bases correspond to TRBD2. The source material was peripheral blood, sampled in a trial of Ad26.COV2.S vaccine versus placebo. This receptor carries the CDR3 CATSEPTSGRQETQYF. The DNA sequence is as follows: TGTGCCACCAGTGAGCCCACTAGCGGGAGGCAAGAGACCCAGTACTTC.